One sample yielded the 8 T cell receptor beta chains listed below, sequenced in a study of human T cells and chemical hapten exposure (dated by TCRdb to the early 2020s). To prepare the library, RACE was applied. Sequencer: NextSeq 500. TCRdb applied fastp at Q25 and MiXCR to the public reads, then kept only in-frame beta chains. Here each entry gathers all rows of one CDR3 protein and keeps the most common genes and DNA. Present in this sample are about 51,000 distinct CDR3 sequences, 9.4% of which were seen just once. The top ten clonotypes cover 11% to 15% of the sample. The time point tag for this specimen amounts to: pre-sensitization, week 0. The treatment or condition label, read with the paper, signifies: therapeutic diphenylcyclopropenone sensitization with weekly scalp DPC. This specimen consisted of whole blood, obtained in connection with sensitization to the hapten diphenylcyclopropenone (DPC). All receptors come from a woman aged 40-49 years with alopecia areata. Some clones in this sample may be carry-over from other donors' samples.

In its sample, this clonotype was seen many times. The chain recombines TRBV29-1 with TRBJ1-1, with D maybe TRBD1 (5 bases). The CDR3 loop spans 15 amino acids. Per germline, CDR1 SQVTM and CDR2 ANQGSEA. V was cut by 8 bases and J by 1 base, with 20 bases left in between. CDR3 bases: TGCAGCTTCCAATTGACAGCGGCACGGAACACTGAAGCTTTCTTT. Residues: CSFQLTAARNTEAFF.

This clonotype was seen ten or more times. This sequence joins TRBV29-1 and TRBJ2-7, with D uncertain. V shed 4 bases and J shed 6 bases, with 10 bases lying between them. CDR3 length equals 11 residues. Per germline, CDR1 SQVTM and CDR2 ANQGSEA. The CDR3 DNA sequence: TGCAGCGTTGGCGTATCTGGCGAGCAGTACTTC. Its translation: CSVGVSGEQYF.

This clonotype was observed at least ten times. The chain is built from TRBV20-1 and TRBJ1-2, with 10 bases aligning to TRBD1. The CDR3 runs 13 residues. J gave up 5 bases and V 1 base, and 1 base lay outside the gene matches. The germline CDR1 and CDR2 sequences are DFQATT and SNEGSKA (reference sequence). The DNA of the CDR3 is TGCAGTGCTAGAGGGGGACAGGGGTATGGCTACACCTTC. Its protein product is CSARGGQGYGYTF.

This clonotype was detected ten times or more. V usage is TRBV18 and J usage is TRBJ2-3; tentative D call: TRBD1 (5 bases). This CDR3 comprises 13 residues. Germline CDR1 KGHSH, CDR2 LQKENI. V was clipped by 2 bases and J by 5 bases, with 8 bases between them. DNA of the CDR3: TGTGCCAGCTCACCAAACCAGGGAGATACGCAGTATTTT. This translates into CASSPNQGDTQYF.

Many counts were recorded for this clonotype. V gene TRBV19 combines with J gene TRBJ1-4; D gene uncertain. The CDR3 is made up of 14 amino acids. CDR1 LNHDA and CDR2 SQIVND come from the germline V gene (reference sequence). Deletions cut 1 base from V and 8 bases from J, with 11 bases between. The CDR3 coding sequence is TGTGCCAGTAGTATAGGCGGCGCGAACGAAAAACTGTTTTTT. This sequence encodes CASSIGGANEKLFF.

This clonotype was recorded at least ten times. This chain connects TRBV12-3 or TRBV12-4 to TRBJ1-5, with D maybe TRBD1 (5 bases). The ends were cut back, 5 bases at V and 3 bases at J, with 14 bases in the middle. CDR3 length: 15 residues. The CDR3 DNA reads TGTGCCAGCAGTCCACTAGACAGAGTCAATCAGCCCCAGCATTTT. Residues: CASSPLDRVNQPQHF.

This clonotype occurred many times. The rearrangement joins TRBV14 to TRBJ1-1; D gene unclear. The CDR3 loop spans 14 amino acids. Germline loops: CDR1 SGHDN, CDR2 FVKESK. The V end was cut by 1 base, the J end by 4 bases, with 10 bases between. The CDR3 DNA reads as TGTGCCAGCAGCCAAGTAATCGGCGGCACTGAAGCTTTCTTT. Its protein is CASSQVIGGTEAFF.

This clonotype was detected ten times or more. CDR3 coding DNA: TGCGCCAGCAGCCCACAATCGGGGGGCCAAGAGACCCAGTACTTC. It specifies CASSPQSGGQETQYF. The chain carries TRBV5-1 and TRBJ2-5; TRBD2 matches at 7 bases. Germline V gene lookup returns CDR1 SGHRS and CDR2 YFSETQ. Trimming at V came to 4 bases and at J to 1 base, leaving 7 bases not matched to a gene. The CDR3 contains 15 residues.